A single sample is the source of the 27 T cell receptor beta chains below, sequenced in a study of cytomegalovirus exposure and HLA in healthy donors. With 60 Vbeta and 13 Jbeta primers, the PCR was carried out. Clones were read by immunoSEQ multiplex PCR, and TCRdb kept only the in-frame ones, dropping some. The sample shows fewer than 150,000 clones, 67% of them seen only once. Sequencing was done on a sample of PBMCs. The receptors were sampled from a man between 18 and 35 years old in good health and CMV-seropositive.

The chain combines TRBV27 with TRBJ2-7, with 7 bases fitting TRBD1. Germline assignment: CDR1 MNHEY and CDR2 SMNVEV (reference sequence). The ends lost 4 bases at V and 3 bases at J; junction bases unmatched: 3. This CDR3 has 13 residues. The CDR3 DNA reads as TGTGCCAGCAGTTCGGGACAGAACTACGAGCAGTACTTC. Its protein is CASSSGQNYEQYF.

This clone was counted a few times. V and J are TRBV6-5 and TRBJ1-1, with TRBD1 as a possible D gene (5 bases). CDR3 length: 13 residues. In germline, CDR1 is MNHEY, CDR2 SVGAGI. Trimming stripped 7 bases from V and 7 bases from J, with 16 bases between. CDR3 region: CASKGRGAFEAFF. The CDR3 DNA reads as TGTGCCAGCAAGGGGCGAGGCGCCTTTGAAGCTTTCTTT.

This chain joins TRBV2 and TRBJ2-3; D gene unclear. CDR3 length: 15 amino acids. Germline-derived CDR1 and CDR2 are SNHLY and FYNNEI. V was shortened by 8 bases and J by 1 base, with 16 bases between the two germline ends. This chain's CDR3 is CASLPEWARTDTQYF. In DNA form, the CDR3 reads TGTGCCAGCCTACCCGAATGGGCCCGCACAGATACGCAGTATTTT.

The CDR3 coding sequence is TGTGCCAGCACCAAAGAACCGGGGGGTCAGCCCCAGCATTTT. Translated: CASTKEPGGQPQHF. The V call is TRBV6-1, the J call TRBJ1-5; a weak D match, TRBD1 (5 bases). There are 14 residues in the CDR3. The V gene's germline CDR1 is MNHNS and CDR2 SASEGT. Trimming removed 7 bases from V and 6 bases from J, with 16 bases in between.

The V call is TRBV2, the J call TRBJ2-1; TRBD1 aligns across 8 bases. Germline loops: CDR1 SNHLY, CDR2 FYNNEI. Trimming took 6 bases from V and 11 from J; bases not matched to a gene: 21. There are 17 residues in the CDR3. The CDR3 reads CASRFRPTGAELQKQFF. Written as DNA, the CDR3 is TGTGCCAGCAGGTTCAGACCGACAGGGGCCGAGCTCCAGAAGCAGTTCTTC.

This clone was observed once. CDR3 DNA: TGTGCCAGCAGTTACCCCACTAGCGGGGGGGTTTACGAGCAGTACTTC. Its translation: CASSYPTSGGVYEQYF. The V and J genes are TRBV6-6 and TRBJ2-7; TRBD2 agrees at 13 bases. The CDR3 runs 16 residues. V lost 2 bases and J lost 4; bases outside the gene matches: 5. Germline CDR1 reads MNHNY; CDR2 reads SVGAGI (reference sequence).

The rearrangement uses TRBV28 and TRBJ2-5, with a possible D match to TRBD1 (7 bases). CDR1 is MDHEN, CDR2 SYDVKM, per germline. V was shortened by 5 bases and J by 7 bases, with 17 bases between the two germline ends. CDR3 size: 14 residues. The CDR3 loop reads CASSPGGRGATQYF. CDR3 coding DNA: TGTGCCAGCAGTCCAGGGGGGCGGGGAGCGACCCAGTACTTC.

This rearrangement joins TRBV18 to TRBJ1-1; weak D call: TRBD1 (6 bases). Per germline, CDR1 KGHSH and CDR2 LQKENI. The V gene lost 6 bases and the J gene lost 4 bases, with 18 bases spanning the gap. The CDR3 runs 15 residues. As DNA, the CDR3 is TGTGCCAGCTCCCCAAGCCAGGGGTATGCCACTGAAGCTTTCTTT. The encoded protein is CASSPSQGYATEAFF.

This clone is judged medium-sized (0.01 to 0.1%). The chain links TRBV27 to TRBJ2-7, with a tentative D call TRBD2 (5 bases). The CDR3 is made up of 11 amino acids. Trimming shortened V by 5 bases and J by 5 bases, and 7 bases separated the two germline ends. Germline CDR1 MNHEY, CDR2 SMNVEV (reference sequence). Written as DNA, the CDR3 is TGTGCCAGCAGTGGAGCGGACGAGCAGTACGTC. It is translated as CASSGADEQYV.

V usage is TRBV5-6 and J usage is TRBJ2-7; perhaps TRBD1 as D (6 bases). Trimming removed 3 bases at V and 3 bases at J, with 13 bases between. This CDR3 has 14 amino acids. Germline lookup yields CDR1 SGHDT and CDR2 YYEEEE. Written as DNA, the CDR3 is TGTGCCAGCAGCTGTCGGGACAAGTACTACGAGCAGTACGTC. It yields the protein CASSCRDKYYEQYV.

The V gene is TRBV5-1, the J gene TRBJ2-7; 12 nucleotides match TRBD1. This CDR3 has 15 residues. V gave up 4 bases and J gave up 2 bases; unmatched junction bases: 4. Germline V lookup: CDR1 SGHRS, CDR2 YFSETQ. The CDR3 spells CASSTGTGGAYEQYF. The CDR3 DNA sequence: TGCGCCAGCAGCACCGGGACAGGGGGCGCCTACGAGCAGTACTTC.

The genes are TRBV11-2 and TRBJ1-1; D is uncertain. The CDR3 is 14 amino acids. The germline gives CDR1 SGHAT, CDR2 FQNNGV. Trimming took 1 base from V and 1 from J, leaving 7 bases between them. The CDR3 DNA sequence: TGTGCCAGCAGCTTAGGCTTGCGGAACACTGAAGCTTTCTTT. Translation gives CASSLGLRNTEAFF.

The genes are TRBV9 and TRBJ1-2; tentatively, D is TRBD1 (6 bases). Trimming stripped 6 bases from V and 6 bases from J, with 18 bases between. The germline V gene encodes CDR1 SGDLS and CDR2 YYNGEE. The CDR3 runs 14 residues. CDR3 region: CASTLQQGPHGYTF. The CDR3 DNA is TGTGCCAGCACCTTACAACAGGGCCCTCATGGCTACACCTTC.

The chain employs TRBV11-3 and TRBJ2-7; maybe TRBD1 (5 bases). This CDR3 contains 15 residues. CDR1 SGHNT and CDR2 YENEEA come from the germline V gene. Trimming left V 3 bases short and J 1 base short, with 13 bases between. The CDR3 reads CASSLRKQDSYEQYF. CDR3 coding DNA: TGTGCCAGCAGCTTGCGCAAACAGGATTCCTACGAGCAGTACTTC.

V and J are TRBV5-1 and TRBJ1-2, with 7 bases fitting TRBD1. J lost 5 bases, V lost 1 base, and 2 bases had no gene match. Per the germline V gene, CDR1 is SGHRS and CDR2 is YFSETQ. This CDR3 is built from 13 residues. The CDR3 bases are TGCGCCAGCAGCTTGACAGGGGAGTATGGCTACACCTTC. This sequence encodes CASSLTGEYGYTF.

This sequence joins TRBV18 and TRBJ2-6; TRBD2 is a possible D gene (6 bases). Germline V gives CDR1 KGHSH, CDR2 LQKENI. Trimming removed 5 bases at V and 2 bases at J, with 10 bases between. The CDR3 spans 15 residues. CDR3 coding DNA: TGTGCCAGCTCAGTCGGGACTCCTGGGGCCAACGTCCTGACTTTC. This gives the protein CASSVGTPGANVLTF.

The chain carries TRBV5-4 and TRBJ2-3; 13 positions agree with TRBD2. After removal of 10 bases from V and 0 bases from J, the junction contained 8 bases not matched to a gene. This CDR3 comprises 16 residues. Germline lookup yields CDR1 SGHNT and CDR2 YYREEE (reference sequence). The CDR3 DNA reads as TGTGCCTTAACTAGCGGGGGGGGCTATAGCACAGATACGCAGTATTTT. Translating it yields CALTSGGGYSTDTQYF. The full variable domain, rest sourced from reference TRBV5-4 and TRBJ2-3, is ETGVTQSPTHLIKTRGQQVTLRCSSQSGHNTVSWYQQALGQGPQFIFQYYREEENGRGNFPPRFSGLQFPNYSSELNVNALELDDSALYLCALTSGGGYSTDTQYFGPGTRLTVL.

The rearrangement links TRBV6-5 to TRBJ1-3, with D perhaps TRBD1 (6 bases). The CDR3 consists of 14 residues. Trimming stripped 7 bases from V and 4 bases from J, with 14 bases between. CDR1 and CDR2 from the germline V gene are MNHEY and SVGAGI. CDR3 nucleotide sequence: TGTGCCAGCATGGACCGGGACAAGGGAAACACCATATATTTT. Encoded protein: CASMDRDKGNTIYF.

V usage is TRBV6-5 and J usage is TRBJ1-1, with D unclear. CDR3 length equals 13 residues. CDR1 is MNHEY and CDR2 is SVGAGI in the germline V gene. Trimming stripped 7 bases from V and 10 bases from J, with 19 bases between. CDR3 in DNA: TGTGCCAGCACTCAACCCCCAGGAAAAGCAGCTTTCTTT. It translates to CASTQPPGKAAFF.

This clone came up once. This sequence joins TRBV5-5 and TRBJ1-1; possible D gene TRBD1, 6 bases. Trimming cost V 2 bases and J 4 bases, with 18 bases left between them. CDR1 is SGHKS, CDR2 YYEKEE, per germline (reference sequence). The CDR3 runs to 16 residues. This CDR3 is CASSLQGAGKGTEAFF. CDR3 sequence (DNA): TGTGCCAGCAGCTTACAGGGAGCGGGGAAGGGCACTGAAGCTTTCTTT.

This chain uses TRBV11-1 with TRBJ1-1, with 7 positions matching TRBD1. There are 14 residues in the CDR3. CDR1 is SGHAT, CDR2 FQDESV, per germline (reference sequence). Trimming at V came to 5 bases and at J to 5 bases, leaving 8 bases not matched to a gene. CDR3: CASSLTGWRTEAFF. CDR3 nucleotides: TGTGCCAGCAGCCTGACAGGGTGGCGTACTGAAGCTTTCTTT.

The chain employs TRBV2 and TRBJ1-1; D might be TRBD1 (5 bases). CDR1 SNHLY and CDR2 FYNNEI come from the germline V gene. The V gene lost 6 bases and the J gene lost 9 bases, with 17 bases spanning the gap. The CDR3 runs to 13 residues. The CDR3 DNA is TGTGCCAGCAGACCACCCCGGGGGGGAAAAGCTTTCTTT. It specifies CASRPPRGGKAFF.

The chain combines TRBV2 with TRBJ2-3; 7 bases match TRBD2. J gave up 0 bases and V 5 bases, and 2 bases lay outside the gene matches. The CDR3 is 14 residues long. The germline V gene has CDR1 SNHLY and CDR2 FYNNEI. Here the CDR3 reads CASSPSGSTDTQYF. In nucleotides, the CDR3 is TGTGCCAGCAGTCCTAGCGGTAGCACAGATACGCAGTATTTT. The whole variable domain, remainder taken from reference TRBV2 and TRBJ2-3, is EPEVTQTPSHQVTQMGQEVILRCVPISNHLYFYWYRQILGQKVEFLVSFYNNEISEKSEIFDDQFSVERPDGSNFTLKIRSTKLEDSAMYFCASSPSGSTDTQYFGPGTRLTVL.

This clone appeared a few times. The rearrangement joins TRBV2 to TRBJ2-7; 8 bases fit TRBD1. V lost 6 bases to trimming and J lost 5 bases; unmatched junction nucleotides: 6. CDR1 and CDR2 from the germline V gene are SNHLY and FYNNEI. The CDR3 length is 13 residues. The CDR3 region is CASRETGAHEQYV. The CDR3 nucleotides are TGTGCCAGCAGAGAGACAGGGGCCCACGAGCAGTACGTC.

V and J are TRBV28 and TRBJ1-2, with 9 bases fitting TRBD1. V was pared by 6 bases and J by 1 base, with 9 bases of the junction left unmatched. This CDR3 spans 16 amino acids. Germline loops: CDR1 MDHEN, CDR2 SYDVKM. CDR3 in amino acids: CASSLGGTGLNYGYTF. The CDR3 DNA is TGTGCCAGCAGCCTGGGAGGGACAGGGCTTAACTATGGCTACACCTTC.

The V gene is TRBV5-1, the J gene TRBJ2-2, with D maybe TRBD1 (5 bases). This CDR3 is 18 amino acids long. The germline gives CDR1 SGHRS, CDR2 YFSETQ. V lost 5 bases and J 0 bases, leaving 20 bases between the germline ends. CDR3 in amino acids: CASSLKTVIIANTGELFF. DNA for the CDR3: TGCGCCAGCAGTTTAAAGACAGTCATCATCGCGAACACCGGGGAGCTGTTTTTT.

The genes are TRBV15 and TRBJ2-1, with 11 bases identical to TRBD2. The germline V gene has CDR1 LNHNV and CDR2 YYDKDF (reference sequence). After removal of 5 bases from V and 9 bases from J, the junction contained 18 bases not matched to a gene. The CDR3 extends over 18 amino acids. The CDR3 region is CATSYHSLAGGGLGEQFF. In DNA form, the CDR3 reads TGTGCCACCAGCTACCATTCCTTAGCGGGGGGGGGCTTGGGTGAGCAGTTCTTC. Looking up the rest from reference TRBV15 and TRBJ2-1 gives the full variable domain: DAMVIQNPRYQVTQFGKPVTLSCSQTLNHNVMYWYQQKSSQAPKLLFHYYDKDFNNEADTPDNFQSRRPNTSFCFLDIRSPGLGDTAMYLCATSYHSLAGGGLGEQFFGPGTRLTVL.